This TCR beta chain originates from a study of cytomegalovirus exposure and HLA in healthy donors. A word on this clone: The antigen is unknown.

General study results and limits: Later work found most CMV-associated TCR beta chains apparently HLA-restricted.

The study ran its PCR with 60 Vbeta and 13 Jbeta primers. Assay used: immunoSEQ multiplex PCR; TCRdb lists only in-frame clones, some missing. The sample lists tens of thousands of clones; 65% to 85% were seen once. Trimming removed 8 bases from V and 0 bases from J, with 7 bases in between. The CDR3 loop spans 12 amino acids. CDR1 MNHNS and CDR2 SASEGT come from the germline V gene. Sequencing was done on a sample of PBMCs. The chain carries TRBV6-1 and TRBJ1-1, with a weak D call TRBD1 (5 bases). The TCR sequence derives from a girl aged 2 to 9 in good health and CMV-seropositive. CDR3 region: CASARVNTEAFF. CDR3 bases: TGTGCCAGCGCCAGGGTGAACACTGAAGCTTTCTTT.